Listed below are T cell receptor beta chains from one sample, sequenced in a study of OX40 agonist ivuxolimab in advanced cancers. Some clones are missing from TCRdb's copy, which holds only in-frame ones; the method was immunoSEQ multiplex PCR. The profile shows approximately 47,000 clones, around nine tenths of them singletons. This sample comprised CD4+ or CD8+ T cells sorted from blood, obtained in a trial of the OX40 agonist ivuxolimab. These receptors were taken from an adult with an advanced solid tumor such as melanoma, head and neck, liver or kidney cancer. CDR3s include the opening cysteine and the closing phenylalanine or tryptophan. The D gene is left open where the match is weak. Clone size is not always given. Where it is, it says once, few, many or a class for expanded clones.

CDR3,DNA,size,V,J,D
CASIDRQRPEAFF,TGTGCCAGTATAGACAGGCAGAGGCCTGAAGCTTTCTTT,NA,TRBV19,TRBJ1-1,NA
CASIEGFGLEQYF,TGTGCCAGCATCGAGGGGTTTGGACTCGAGCAGTACTTC,NA,TRBV28,TRBJ2-7,NA
CAWCICREGRYEQYF,TGTGCCTGGTGTATTTGCCGGGAGGGCCGGTACGAGCAGTACTTC,NA,TRBV30,TRBJ2-7,TRBD2
CSVEDQGQSLYGYTF,TGCAGCGTTGAAGATCAGGGACAGTCGCTCTATGGCTACACCTTC,NA,TRBV29-1,TRBJ1-2,TRBD1
CASSPPQWAGLGTEAFF,TGTGCCAGCAGCCCCCCCCAATGGGCAGGGCTAGGGACTGAAGCTTTCTTT,NA,TRBV7-9,TRBJ1-1,NA
CASSSQGNQPQHF,TGTGCCAGCAGTTCACAGGGGAATCAGCCCCAGCATTTT,NA,TRBV6-1,TRBJ1-5,TRBD1
CASSHWSWDRGLDTQYF,TGTGCCAGCAGCCATTGGTCGTGGGACAGGGGGCTCGATACGCAGTATTTT,NA,TRBV5-4,TRBJ2-3,TRBD1
CASSPEGGQGNTIYF,TGTGCCAGCAGTCCTGAGGGAGGACAGGGTAACACCATATATTTT,NA,TRBV27,TRBJ1-3,TRBD1
CSAGMAHTQYF,TGCAGTGCTGGAATGGCACATACGCAGTATTTT,NA,TRBV20-1,TRBJ2-3,NA
CASSRITSGTIGGANVLTF,TGTGCCAGCAGCCGAATCACTAGCGGGACAATAGGGGGGGCCAACGTCCTGACTTTC,NA,TRBV5-6,TRBJ2-6,TRBD2
CASSPGLSSYNEQFF,TGTGCCAGCAGTCCCGGACTGAGCTCCTACAATGAGCAGTTCTTC,NA,TRBV27,TRBJ2-1,NA
CASSKRRQYF,TGTGCCAGCAGTAAGAGAAGGCAGTACTTC,NA,TRBV5-8,TRBJ2-5,NA
CASSSSGWDYTEAFF,TGTGCCAGCAGTTCCTCGGGGTGGGACTACACTGAAGCTTTCTTT,few,TRBV28,TRBJ1-1,NA
CASRGSILGTDTQYF,TGTGCCAGCAGGGGCTCTATTCTAGGGACAGATACGCAGTATTTT,NA,TRBV2,TRBJ2-3,NA
CASSLAGAGHEAFF,TGCGCCAGCAGCTTGGCCGGGGCAGGGCATGAAGCTTTCTTT,few,TRBV5-1,TRBJ1-1,NA
CARSLGEGVGAIIQGRLGGEQYF,TGTGCCAGAAGCTTAGGTGAAGGTGTAGGGGCCATTATCCAGGGACGGCTGGGAGGCGAGCAGTACTTC,NA,TRBV5-3,TRBJ2-7,NA
CASSPRQGGTEAFF,TGTGCCAGCAGCCCGAGACAGGGAGGCACTGAAGCTTTCTTT,NA,TRBV5-6,TRBJ1-1,TRBD1